The TCR beta chain described here comes from a study of regulatory T cells in long-lasting Graves disease. On the study more broadly: The antithyroid drugs taken by newly diagnosed Graves' patients had been used for under 3 months.

Combining iRepertoire HTBI primers with Arm-PCR of CDR3 regions, the authors built TCR beta libraries. Each CDR3 protein gets one entry after TCRdb re-called the multiplex PCR reads with MiXCR. The sample lists about 400,000 distinct CDR3 sequences, approximately 16% occurring once. Time point in this sample: newly diagnosed GD, antithyroid drugs for less than 3 months. Extracted PBMC RNA gave rise to the TCR library. This clonotype was seen only a few times. Its antigen is currently unknown. Study observations and caveats: The persistent group shared 2,500 to 3,000 public clonotypes, more than the 950 to 1,000 shared by new patients.

Per germline, CDR1 LNHDA and CDR2 SQIVND (reference sequence). V trimming: 5 bases; J trimming: 6 bases; junction bases outside the gene matches: 6. The CDR3 sequence is 13 residues long. The same sample was also used in a study of T cells in Graves' hyperthyroidism and ophthalmopathy.

The sequencing here drew on peripheral blood mononuclear cells (PBMCs), taken at new diagnosis, from a patient treated with antithyroid drugs. This chain uses TRBV19 with TRBJ2-7; 8 bases match TRBD2. The receptor was derived from a woman between 35 and 50 years old with Graves disease. The CDR3 nucleotides are TGTGCCAGTAGTCCCGGGACTAGTAGCGAGCAGTACTTC. The encoded protein is CASSPGTSSEQYF.